One sample yielded the 17 T cell receptor beta chains listed below, sequenced in a study of CD8 T cells in Susac syndrome. Reverse transcription of roughly 0.5 to 1 ug RNA was carried out with random hexamers. Via MiXCR, TCRdb re-called the immunoSEQ multiplex PCR reads, giving one row per CDR3 protein. The table shows some 200,000 distinct CDR3 sequences, with roughly 94% occurring only once. Sequencing was carried out using CD8+ T cells from PBMCs. These TCRs come from a human donor with Susac syndrome.

The V gene is TRBV6-5, the J gene TRBJ2-3; TRBD1 matches at 10 bases. Germline CDR1 is MNHEY and CDR2 is SVGAGI. Unmatched junction bases numbered 6, after V lost 7 bases and J lost 5 bases. This CDR3 is 14 amino acids long. CDR3 residues: CASKRGTGVDTQYF. In DNA form, the CDR3 reads TGTGCCAGCAAGCGCGGGACAGGGGTAGATACGCAGTATTTT.

The chain has TRBV27 and TRBJ2-1; 12 bases are a match to TRBD1. From germline, CDR1 is MNHEY and CDR2 SMNVEV (reference sequence). The CDR3 totals 16 residues. V shed 3 bases, J shed 6 bases, and the junction held 6 bases outside the gene matches. The CDR3 sequence is CASSFQGQGAGNEQFF. CDR3 in DNA: TGTGCCAGCAGTTTCCAGGGACAGGGGGCCGGCAATGAGCAGTTCTTC.

The J gene is TRBJ2-7, the V gene TRBV9, with a tentative D call TRBD2 (6 bases). CDR3 length: 16 amino acids. Looked up from germline, CDR1 is SGDLS and CDR2 is YYNGEE. V lost 3 bases and J lost 3, with 19 bases in between. The DNA of the CDR3 is TGTGCCAGCAGCGGCGGGACGCTTAGCAATTTCTACGAGCAGTACTTC. This sequence encodes CASSGGTLSNFYEQYF.

This chain's CDR3 is CSARSRDKEVEQYF. CDR3 sequence (DNA): TGCAGTGCTCGAAGCCGGGACAAGGAAGTTGAGCAGTACTTC. The J gene is TRBJ2-7, the V gene TRBV20-1; a possible D gene is TRBD1 (6 bases). Germline V gene data show CDR1 as DFQATT and CDR2 as SNEGSKA (reference sequence). Trimming took off 5 bases at V and 7 bases at J, with 21 bases between the two ends. The CDR3 loop spans 14 amino acids.

This chain uses TRBV20-1 with TRBJ2-7; maybe TRBD2 (7 bases). V was clipped by 0 bases and J by 2 bases, with 20 bases between them. Germline CDR1 DFQATT, CDR2 SNEGSKA (reference sequence). CDR3 length equals 17 residues. The CDR3 loop reads CSARDRGASGFPYEQYF. DNA for the CDR3: TGCAGTGCTAGAGATCGGGGGGCTAGCGGCTTCCCCTACGAGCAGTACTTC.

This clonotype has just one count. The chain uses TRBV6-5 and TRBJ1-2, with D maybe TRBD1 (5 bases). Per the germline V gene, CDR1 is MNHEY and CDR2 is SVGAGI. V was clipped by 2 bases and J by 4 bases, with 5 bases between them. This CDR3 spans 12 amino acids. CDR3 sequence (DNA): TGTGCCAGCAGTTACGGGGCCTATGGCTACACCTTC. Translating gives CASSYGAYGYTF.

In nucleotides, the CDR3 is TGTGCCTGGAGCCCCGACAGGAATCAGCCCCAGCATTTT. This sequence encodes CAWSPDRNQPQHF. The genes are TRBV30 and TRBJ1-5; a possible D gene is TRBD1 (6 bases). Per germline, CDR1 GTSNPN and CDR2 SVGIG (reference sequence). The CDR3 sequence is 13 residues long. Trimming removed 3 bases at V and 4 bases at J, with 10 bases between.

The gene calls are TRBV9 and TRBJ1-2; D is possibly TRBD1 (5 bases). Trimming left V 2 bases short and J 3 bases short, with 11 bases between. Looked up from germline, CDR1 is SGDLS and CDR2 is YYNGEE. The CDR3 consists of 14 residues. CDR3 bases: TGTGCCAGCAGCGTGGACAACGGACACTATGGCTACACCTTC. Amino acid sequence: CASSVDNGHYGYTF. The variable domain in full, with the rest retrieved from reference TRBV9 and TRBJ1-2, is DSGVTQTPKHLITATGQRVTLRCSPRSGDLSVYWYQQSLDQGLQFLIQYYNGEERAKGNILERFSAQQFPDLHSELNLSSLELGDSALYFCASSVDNGHYGYTFGSGTRLTVV.

The chain combines TRBV5-6 with TRBJ1-2; maybe TRBD1 (5 bases). Germline CDR1 SGHDT, CDR2 YYEEEE. The CDR3 sequence is 16 residues long. Trimming stripped 3 bases from V and 3 bases from J, with 18 bases between. The chain's CDR3 is CASSSSPGRNDYGYTF. CDR3 sequence (DNA): TGTGCCAGCAGCTCCTCTCCAGGGAGGAATGACTATGGCTACACCTTC.

This clonotype appeared once. The chain employs TRBV29-1 and TRBJ1-1; 10 bases fit TRBD1. Germline assignment: CDR1 SQVTM and CDR2 ANQGSEA. The CDR3 loop spans 14 amino acids. Trimming took 0 bases from V and 8 from J; bases not matched to a gene: 6. The CDR3 here is CSVEDKGQGTEAFF. In nucleotides, the CDR3 is TGCAGCGTTGAAGACAAGGGACAGGGGACGGAAGCTTTCTTT.

This clonotype has only a few counts. The rearrangement joins TRBV5-5 to TRBJ2-1, with D uncertain. There are 11 residues in the CDR3. V was trimmed by 6 bases and J by 7 bases, leaving 8 bases between them. Germline V gives CDR1 SGHKS, CDR2 YYEKEE (reference sequence). CDR3 in amino acids: CASTVGNEQFF. The CDR3 region has the DNA TGTGCCAGCACAGTAGGGAATGAGCAGTTCTTC.

V is TRBV27 and J is TRBJ2-2; 10 bases fit TRBD2. Trimming cost V 2 bases and J 0 bases; bases outside gene matches: 0. From germline, CDR1 is MNHEY and CDR2 SMNVEV (reference sequence). This CDR3 has 16 amino acids. The CDR3 region is CASSLTSGTNTGELFF. Here the CDR3 DNA reads TGTGCCAGCAGTTTAACTAGCGGGACGAACACCGGGGAGCTGTTTTTT.

V is TRBV20-1 and J is TRBJ2-7; D is perhaps TRBD2 (6 bases). Trimming removed 1 base at V and 3 bases at J, with 10 bases between. CDR3 length: 13 amino acids. CDR1 DFQATT and CDR2 SNEGSKA come from the germline V gene (reference sequence). The CDR3 here is CSARAGSSYEQYF. The CDR3 DNA reads TGCAGTGCTAGAGCCGGGAGCAGCTACGAGCAGTACTTC.

The chain joins TRBV27 to TRBJ1-6; 7 nucleotides align to TRBD1. V lost 7 bases, J lost 5 bases, and 5 bases stayed unmatched. Germline V lookup: CDR1 MNHEY, CDR2 SMNVEV (reference sequence). The CDR3 extends over 14 amino acids. The CDR3 DNA is TGTGCCAGCAAAAGACAGGGAGATAATTCACCCCTCCACTTT. Amino acid sequence: CASKRQGDNSPLHF.

The chain has TRBV12-3 or TRBV12-4 and TRBJ1-5; possible D gene TRBD1, 5 bases. CDR3 size: 17 residues. V was clipped by 6 bases and J by 4 bases, with 22 bases between them. The CDR3 nucleotides read TGTGCCAGCAGCCCACCCGAGATGACAGTGGGGAATCAGCCCCAGCATTTT. Residues: CASSPPEMTVGNQPQHF.

This sequence joins TRBV19 and TRBJ1-5; no reliable D call. V gave up 5 bases and J gave up 3 bases, with 14 bases separating them. The germline V gene encodes CDR1 LNHDA and CDR2 SQIVND (reference sequence). The CDR3 has 15 amino acids. DNA for the CDR3: TGTGCCAGTAGTCCCTTCGTGCCAGCCAATCAGCCCCAGCATTTT. Protein product: CASSPFVPANQPQHF.

The chain combines TRBV30 with TRBJ1-2; D unresolved. The CDR3 is made up of 13 amino acids. Germline V gene lookup returns CDR1 GTSNPN and CDR2 SVGIG (reference sequence). The ends were cut back, 8 bases at V and 0 bases at J, with 13 bases in the middle. CDR3 sequence (DNA): TGTGCCAGTAATGCGATTACTAACTATGGCTACACCTTC. This sequence encodes CASNAITNYGYTF.